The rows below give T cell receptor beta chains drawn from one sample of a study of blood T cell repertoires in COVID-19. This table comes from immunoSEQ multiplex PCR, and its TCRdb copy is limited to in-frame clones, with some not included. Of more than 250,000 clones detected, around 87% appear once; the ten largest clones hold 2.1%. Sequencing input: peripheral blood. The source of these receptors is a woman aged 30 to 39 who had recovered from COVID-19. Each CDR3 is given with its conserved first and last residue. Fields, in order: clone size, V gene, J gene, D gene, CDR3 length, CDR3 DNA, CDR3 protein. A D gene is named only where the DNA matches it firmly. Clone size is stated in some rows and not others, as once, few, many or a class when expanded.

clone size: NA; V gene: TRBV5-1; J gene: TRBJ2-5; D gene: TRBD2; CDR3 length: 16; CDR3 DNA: TGCGCCAGCAGCTTGGCCTCGCGGGAGGGAATAGAGACCCAGTACTTC; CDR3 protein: CASSLASREGIETQYF
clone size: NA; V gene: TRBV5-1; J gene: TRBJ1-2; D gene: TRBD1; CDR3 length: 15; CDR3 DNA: TGCGCCAGCAGCTTGTTGACAGGGGGCTCAAATGGCTACACCTTC; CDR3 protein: CASSLLTGGSNGYTF
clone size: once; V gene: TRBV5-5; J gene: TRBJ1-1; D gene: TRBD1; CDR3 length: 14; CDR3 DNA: TGTGCCAGCAGCGGCCGGGACAGGGACACTGAAGCTTTCTTT; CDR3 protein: CASSGRDRDTEAFF
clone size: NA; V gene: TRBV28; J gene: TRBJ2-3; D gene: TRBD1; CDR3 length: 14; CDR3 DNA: TGTGCCAGCAGCAGTGACAGGGGCACAGATACGCAGTATTTT; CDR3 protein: CASSSDRGTDTQYF
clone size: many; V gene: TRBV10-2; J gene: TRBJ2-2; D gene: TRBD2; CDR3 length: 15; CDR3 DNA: TGCGCCAGCAGATCCTCTAGGGAGGGCACCGGGGAGCTGTTTTTT; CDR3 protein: CASRSSREGTGELFF
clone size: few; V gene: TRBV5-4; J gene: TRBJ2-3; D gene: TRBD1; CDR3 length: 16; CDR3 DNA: TGTGCCAGCAGCTTGCCACAGGGGTTAGGCACAGATACGCAGTATTTT; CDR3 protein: CASSLPQGLGTDTQYF
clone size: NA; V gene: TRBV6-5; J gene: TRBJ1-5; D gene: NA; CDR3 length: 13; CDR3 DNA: TGTGCCAGCAGTTACGGGCCGTACCAGCCCCAGCATTTT; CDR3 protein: CASSYGPYQPQHF
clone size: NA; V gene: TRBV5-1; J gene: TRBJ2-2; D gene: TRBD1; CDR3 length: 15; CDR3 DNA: TGCGCCAGCAGCTTTGGGGACAGGGACACCGGGGAGCTGTTTTTT; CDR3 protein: CASSFGDRDTGELFF
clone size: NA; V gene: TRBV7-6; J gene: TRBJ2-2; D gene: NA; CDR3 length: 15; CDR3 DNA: TGTGCCAGCAGCTGGGGGGGCGCAAACACCGGGGAGCTGTTTTTT; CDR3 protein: CASSWGGANTGELFF
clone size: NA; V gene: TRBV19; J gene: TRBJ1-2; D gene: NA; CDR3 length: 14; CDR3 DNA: TGTGCCAGTAGTGCTCGGGAAGCGAACTATGGCTACACCTTC; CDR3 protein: CASSAREANYGYTF
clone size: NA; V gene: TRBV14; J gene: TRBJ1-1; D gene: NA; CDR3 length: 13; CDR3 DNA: TGTGCCAGCAGCCCGGGGATGAACACTGAAGCTTTCTTT; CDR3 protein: CASSPGMNTEAFF
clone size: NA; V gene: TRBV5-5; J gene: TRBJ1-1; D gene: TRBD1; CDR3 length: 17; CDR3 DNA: TGTGCCAGCAGCTCCCCCCGGACAGGGCCCAGTTCCACTGAAGCTTTCTTT; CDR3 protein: CASSSPRTGPSSTEAFF
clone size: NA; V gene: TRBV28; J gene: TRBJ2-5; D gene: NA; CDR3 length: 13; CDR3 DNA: TGTGCCAGCAGTGGGGCCGGGGGAGAGACCCAGTACTTC; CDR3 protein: CASSGAGGETQYF